The 30 T cell receptor beta chains below come from one sample, sequenced in a study of T cell responses to AZD1222 COVID-19 vaccine. The protocol was immunoSEQ multiplex PCR, while the TCRdb copy is restricted to in-frame clones and leaves out a portion. Among 55,000 to 70,000 clones, about 88% were seen once, and the ten largest hold 7.5% to 9.5%. This material consisted of peripheral blood, taken on day 0 of AZD1222 vaccination. These receptors originate from an adult in good health.

The V and J genes are TRBV3-1 (or the pseudogene TRBV3-2) and TRBJ2-1; perhaps TRBD2 as D (6 bases). This CDR3 is 14 amino acids long. Trimming shortened V by 0 bases and J by 7 bases, and 10 bases separated the two germline ends. The germline gives CDR1 LGHDT, CDR2 YNNKEL (reference sequence). The CDR3 coding sequence is TGTGCCAGCAGCCAAGATTATAGCGGAAATGAGCAGTTCTTC. It codes for CASSQDYSGNEQFF.

The gene calls are TRBV14 and TRBJ1-1; unclear D gene. The CDR3 contains 13 residues. CDR1 and CDR2 from the germline V gene are SGHDN and FVKESK. Trimming pared 1 base from V and 3 bases from J, leaving 6 bases between. The CDR3: CASSQALYTEAFF. CDR3 nucleotide sequence: TGTGCCAGCAGCCAAGCTCTTTACACTGAAGCTTTCTTT.

The chain combines TRBV30 with TRBJ2-2; D gene uncertain. Germline CDR1 and CDR2: GTSNPN and SVGIG (reference sequence). CDR3 length equals 11 residues. V was cut by 4 bases and J by 7 bases, with 7 bases left in between. The CDR3 bases are TGTGCCTGGAAAAAGCGCGGGGAGCTGTTTTTT. It codes for CAWKKRGELFF.

This clone was detected once. J is TRBJ2-1 and V is TRBV27; TRBD2 agrees at 8 bases. The CDR3 consists of 14 residues. The ends lost 5 bases at V and 6 bases at J; junction bases unmatched: 6. CDR1 is MNHEY, CDR2 SMNVEV, per germline (reference sequence). CDR3 sequence: CASSTGTRVNEQFF. In DNA form, the CDR3 reads TGTGCCAGCAGTACTGGGACTAGAGTCAATGAGCAGTTCTTC.

The chain uses TRBV29-1 and TRBJ2-2; D call uncertain. Germline-derived CDR1 and CDR2 are SQVTM and ANQGSEA. The CDR3 consists of 11 residues. Trimming shortened V by 4 bases and J by 6 bases, and 6 bases separated the two germline ends. The CDR3 spells CSVGVSGELFF. The CDR3 DNA sequence: TGCAGCGTTGGGGTCTCCGGGGAGCTGTTTTTT.

J is TRBJ2-1 and V is TRBV3-1 (or the pseudogene TRBV3-2), with 11 bases fitting TRBD2. This CDR3 has 16 amino acids. V shed 3 bases, J shed 2 bases, and the junction held 3 bases outside the gene matches. The V gene's germline CDR1 is LGHDT and CDR2 YNNKEL (reference sequence). The CDR3 sequence: CASSQTSGTTYNEQFF. Written as DNA, the CDR3 is TGTGCCAGCAGCCAGACTAGCGGGACGACCTACAATGAGCAGTTCTTC.

This clone showed up just once. The rearrangement joins TRBV11-2 to TRBJ2-6; D unresolved. Per the germline V gene, CDR1 is SGHAT and CDR2 is FQNNGV. The CDR3 contains 15 residues. V was pared by 1 base and J by 0 bases, with 4 bases between. The CDR3 reads CASSLGGSGANVLTF. As DNA, the CDR3 is TGTGCCAGCAGCTTAGGCGGCTCTGGGGCCAACGTCCTGACTTTC.

This sequence joins TRBV3-1 (or the pseudogene TRBV3-2) and TRBJ2-1, with a possible D match to TRBD2 (7 bases). Trimming removed 4 bases from V and 10 bases from J, with 23 bases in between. The germline V gene encodes CDR1 LGHDT and CDR2 YNNKEL (reference sequence). The CDR3 covers 16 residues. CDR3 sequence reads: CASSPTAGAIHAEQFF. For the CDR3, the DNA is TGTGCCAGCAGCCCTACCGCGGGGGCGATTCACGCCGAGCAGTTCTTC.

The rearrangement joins TRBV5-4 to TRBJ2-6; D not resolved. This CDR3 comprises 18 residues. V lost 1 base and J 4 bases, leaving 18 bases between the germline ends. Germline-derived CDR1 and CDR2 are SGHNT and YYREEE (reference sequence). CDR3 region: CASSLMNRGLRGANVLTF. DNA of the CDR3: TGTGCCAGCAGCTTGATGAACAGAGGTCTGAGAGGGGCCAACGTCCTGACTTTC.

This clone came up once. The chain recombines TRBV28 with TRBJ1-6; D gene ambiguous. CDR1 MDHEN and CDR2 SYDVKM come from the germline V gene. V gave up 4 bases and J gave up 13 bases, with 17 bases separating them. The CDR3 runs to 14 residues. Here the CDR3 DNA reads TGTGCCAGCAGTTATCCGAGCCAGATGGGTCCCCTCCACTTT. Translated: CASSYPSQMGPLHF.

The CDR3 is CASSYGLNNEQFF. DNA for the CDR3: TGTGCCAGCAGTTATGGACTCAACAATGAGCAGTTCTTC. V usage is TRBV6-6 and J usage is TRBJ2-1; tentative D call: TRBD2 (5 bases). Germline loops: CDR1 MNHNY, CDR2 SVGAGI (reference sequence). This CDR3 is built from 13 residues. Trimming removed 3 bases from V and 5 bases from J, with 8 bases in between.

This chain joins TRBV30 and TRBJ2-1, with TRBD2 matching over 7 bases. V gave up 2 bases and J gave up 3 bases; unmatched junction bases: 7. The CDR3 sequence is 15 residues long. Germline values: CDR1 GTSNPN, CDR2 SVGIG (reference sequence). The CDR3: CAWSSRERDYNEQFF. The CDR3 coding sequence is TGTGCCTGGAGTTCTCGAGAGCGGGACTACAATGAGCAGTTCTTC.

The table lists this clone with a few counts. The chain is built from TRBV29-1 and TRBJ2-7; D might be TRBD2 (5 bases). Germline V lookup: CDR1 SQVTM, CDR2 ANQGSEA. V gave up 7 bases and J gave up 2 bases, with 15 bases separating them. This CDR3 contains 13 residues. The CDR3 region is CSAAVGVTYEQYF. The CDR3 region has the DNA TGCAGCGCTGCGGTCGGGGTTACCTACGAGCAGTACTTC.

The rearrangement joins TRBV6-5 to TRBJ2-5, with TRBD1 matching 8 bases. Trimming at V came to 6 bases and at J to 3 bases, leaving 3 bases not matched to a gene. Germline V gives CDR1 MNHEY, CDR2 SVGAGI. This CDR3 comprises 13 residues. The CDR3 sequence: CASRKQGEETQYF. For the CDR3, the DNA is TGTGCCAGCAGGAAACAGGGGGAAGAGACCCAGTACTTC.

The chain employs TRBV12-3 or TRBV12-4 and TRBJ1-1; the D is unclear. The V end was cut by 3 bases, the J end by 4 bases, with 9 bases between. The CDR3 covers 13 residues. The CDR3 is CASSLELGTEAFF. In DNA form, the CDR3 reads TGTGCCAGCAGTTTGGAGTTGGGCACTGAAGCTTTCTTT.

This clone appeared a single time. This chain uses TRBV7-6 with TRBJ2-7; D is possibly TRBD1 or TRBD2 (5 bases each). Germline CDR1 reads SGHVS; CDR2 reads FNYEAQ. Trimming took 1 base from V and 0 from J, leaving 13 bases between them. CDR3 length equals 16 residues. The CDR3: CASSLVARAGSYEQYF. The CDR3 DNA reads as TGTGCCAGCAGCTTAGTAGCCAGGGCGGGCTCCTACGAGCAGTACTTC. Variable domain in full (rest from reference TRBV7-6 and TRBJ2-7): GAGVSQSPRYKVTKRGQDVALRCDPISGHVSLYWYRQALGQGPEFLTYFNYEAQQDKSGLPNDRFSAERPEGSISTLTIQRTEQRDSAMYRCASSLVARAGSYEQYFGPGTRLTVT.

The table lists this clone with a few counts. CDR3 loop: CASIQPDTDTQYF. The CDR3 DNA reads TGTGCCAGCATTCAGCCGGATACAGATACGCAGTATTTT. V usage is TRBV6-5 and J usage is TRBJ2-3; D uncertain. This CDR3 has 13 amino acids. Germline V gene data show CDR1 as MNHEY and CDR2 as SVGAGI. The V gene lost 7 bases and the J gene lost 3 bases, with 11 bases spanning the gap.

V usage is TRBV3-1 (or the pseudogene TRBV3-2) and J usage is TRBJ2-3; 7 bases match TRBD2. Germline CDR1 reads LGHDT; CDR2 reads YNNKEL (reference sequence). The trim removed 3 bases at V and 1 base at J, leaving 13 bases unmatched. The CDR3 is 18 residues long. DNA for the CDR3: TGTGCCAGCAGCCATAGGAGCGGGACCCGGTACGGCACAGATACGCAGTATTTT. Protein product: CASSHRSGTRYGTDTQYF.

V gene TRBV6-4 combines with J gene TRBJ2-3; TRBD2 matches at 7 bases. Germline V lookup: CDR1 MRHNA, CDR2 SNTAGT. V lost 0 bases and J lost 0; bases outside the gene matches: 3. This CDR3 has 16 residues. The CDR3 DNA sequence: TGTGCCAGCAGTGACTCCCATAGCGGGAGCACAGATACGCAGTATTTT. Translated: CASSDSHSGSTDTQYF.

The gene calls are TRBV4-1 and TRBJ2-3; TRBD2 matches at 8 bases. The ends lost 1 base at V and 6 bases at J; junction bases unmatched: 6. The V gene's germline CDR1 is MGHRA and CDR2 YSYEKL. This CDR3 is built from 15 residues. In DNA, the CDR3 is TGCGCCAGCAGCCAAGCCGAGCGGGGGTGGGATACGCAGTATTTT. This codes for CASSQAERGWDTQYF.

The CDR3 DNA is TGTGCCAGCAGTCAGGGAGACCAAGAGACCCAGTACTTC. This sequence encodes CASSQGDQETQYF. The chain is built from TRBV28 and TRBJ2-5; possibly TRBD1 or TRBD2 for D (5 bases each). Germline CDR1 reads MDHEN; CDR2 reads SYDVKM. V was shortened by 5 bases and J by 0 bases, with 7 bases between the two germline ends. This CDR3 comprises 13 residues.

The chain combines TRBV6-5 with TRBJ2-3; D possibly corresponds to TRBD1 (5 bases). The CDR3 consists of 15 residues. Trimming pared 3 bases from V and 6 bases from J, leaving 16 bases between. Germline V CDR1 and CDR2: MNHEY, SVGAGI. CDR3: CASSYRGSEFDTQYF. CDR3 coding DNA: TGTGCCAGCAGTTATAGGGGTTCGGAGTTCGATACGCAGTATTTT.

The V gene is TRBV5-5, the J gene TRBJ2-5, with unresolved D. Germline assignment: CDR1 SGHKS and CDR2 YYEKEE (reference sequence). The CDR3 is 12 residues long. Trimming cost V 1 base and J 5 bases, with 6 bases left between them. CDR3 DNA: TGTGCCAGCAGCTTGTTGGGGGAGACCCAGTACTTC. Amino acid sequence: CASSLLGETQYF.

This chain connects TRBV30 to TRBJ1-4, with TRBD1 matching over 8 bases. Germline V gene data show CDR1 as GTSNPN and CDR2 as SVGIG (reference sequence). The CDR3 consists of 15 residues. With 4 bases clipped from V and 7 bases from J, the junction kept 11 bases outside the gene matches. Here the CDR3 DNA reads TGTGCCTGGAACCGGGGGGCAGGGGGCGTTGAAAAACTGTTTTTT. Translation: CAWNRGAGGVEKLFF.

This clone occurred once. Written as DNA, the CDR3 is TGTGCCAGCAGCTTGGTCGGCGGTCCGAACACCGGGGAGCTGTTTTTT. Residues: CASSLVGGPNTGELFF. The rearrangement joins TRBV5-6 to TRBJ2-2; no firm D call. V was clipped by 0 bases and J by 0 bases, with 9 bases between them. The CDR3 is 16 residues long. Per germline, CDR1 SGHDT and CDR2 YYEEEE.

The chain joins TRBV6-1 to TRBJ1-1; D remains unclear. Germline loops: CDR1 MNHNS, CDR2 SASEGT. This CDR3 has 15 residues. Trimming left V 2 bases short and J 3 bases short, with 13 bases between. The CDR3 sequence is CASSELVGGDTEAFF. The CDR3 nucleotides read TGTGCCAGCAGTGAATTGGTCGGCGGGGACACTGAAGCTTTCTTT.

The chain joins TRBV6-6 to TRBJ1-5; D gene unclear. Between the trimmed V and J ends, which lost 2 bases and 1 base, there was a span of 12 bases. The germline CDR1 and CDR2 sequences are MNHNY and SVGAGI (reference sequence). This CDR3 region has 16 residues. The chain's CDR3 is CASSYGLEESNQPQHF. The CDR3 DNA sequence: TGTGCCAGCAGTTACGGACTAGAGGAGAGCAATCAGCCCCAGCATTTT.

The DNA for the CDR3 is TGTGCCAGCAGTGAAAATTCACCCCTCCACTTT. Its protein is CASSENSPLHF. The chain recombines TRBV6-1 with TRBJ1-6; D gene unclear. The germline CDR1 and CDR2 sequences are MNHNS and SASEGT. Trimming took off 2 bases at V and 7 bases at J, with 0 bases between the two ends. CDR3 length: 11 amino acids.

The chain uses TRBV29-1 and TRBJ2-3, with TRBD2 as a possible D gene (5 bases). V lost 6 bases and J 3 bases, leaving 7 bases between the germline ends. This CDR3 comprises 11 residues. The germline V gene encodes CDR1 SQVTM and CDR2 ANQGSEA. In DNA form, the CDR3 reads TGCAGCGTGAGGGCAACAGATACGCAGTATTTT. It specifies CSVRATDTQYF.

The rearrangement joins TRBV4-2 to TRBJ1-4; tentative D call: TRBD1 (5 bases). This CDR3 is built from 14 residues. V was trimmed by 0 bases and J by 10 bases, leaving 12 bases between them. Germline CDR1 and CDR2: LGHNA and YNFKEQ. Here the CDR3 DNA reads TGTGCCAGCAGCCAAGATATCGGGACGAGAAAACTGTTTTTT. Encoded protein: CASSQDIGTRKLFF.